Below are 8 T cell receptor beta chains sequenced from a single sample in a study of T cells after yellow fever vaccination. TCRdb re-called the 5' RACE reads through MiXCR, storing one row per CDR3 protein. The sample carries some 340,000 distinct CDR3 sequences, approximately 12% recorded once. This specimen was CD4+ T cells sorted from PBMCs, taken 45 days after the yellow fever booster vaccination. The receptors come from a young man who received the YFV17D yellow fever vaccine.

This clonotype was picked up many times. This chain uses TRBV5-1 with TRBJ2-2; the D gene is possibly TRBD1 (5 bases). The CDR3 is 14 residues long. V was shortened by 1 base and J by 7 bases, with 11 bases between the two germline ends. CDR1 SGHRS and CDR2 YFSETQ come from the germline V gene. In nucleotides, the CDR3 is TGCGCCAGCAGCTTGCGCCAGGGAAGCGGGGAGCTGTTTTTT. Its protein is CASSLRQGSGELFF. Complete variable domain (other parts from reference TRBV5-1 and TRBJ2-2): KAGVTQTPRYLIKTRGQQVTLSCSPISGHRSVSWYQQTPGQGLQFLFEYFSETQRNKGNFPGRFSGRQFSNSRSEMNVSTLELGDSALYLCASSLRQGSGELFFGEGSRLTVL.

The sample holds a few counts of this clonotype. The J gene is TRBJ2-7, the V gene TRBV6-2 or TRBV6-3; no definite D call. Trimming pared 6 bases from V and 2 bases from J, leaving 8 bases between. Germline values: CDR1 MNHEY, CDR2 SVGEGT. The CDR3 extends over 12 amino acids. The CDR3 DNA reads as TGTGCCAGCAGGTCCTGGACCTACGAGCAGTACTTC. Its translation is CASRSWTYEQYF.

This clonotype was counted only a few times. The gene calls are TRBV6-2 or TRBV6-3 and TRBJ2-6, with D perhaps given as TRBD1 or TRBD2 (5 bases each). V lost 7 bases to trimming and J lost 2 bases, with 12 bases between them. Germline V gene sequence: CDR1 MNHEY, CDR2 SVGEGT. The CDR3 consists of 15 residues. The CDR3 DNA reads TGTGCCAGCAAAACGAGGGGAACTGGGGCCAACGTCCTGACTTTC. Residues: CASKTRGTGANVLTF.

The V and J genes are TRBV9 and TRBJ1-3, with TRBD1 matching over 7 bases. Germline assignment: CDR1 SGDLS and CDR2 YYNGEE. The junction had 7 bases not matched to a gene; V was cut back by 2 bases and J by 2 bases. This CDR3 comprises 16 residues. The CDR3 protein is CASSVDIGTAGNTIYF. The DNA for the CDR3 is TGTGCCAGCAGCGTCGATATCGGGACAGCTGGAAACACCATATATTTT.

This clonotype occurred a few times. The gene calls are TRBV4-1 and TRBJ2-7, with 10 bases identical to TRBD1. The CDR3 contains 14 residues. With V trimmed by 3 bases and J by 4 bases, 3 bases remained unmatched. CDR1 MGHRA and CDR2 YSYEKL come from the germline V gene. The CDR3, as DNA: TGCGCCAGCAGCCAGGGGACAGGGGATTACGAGCAGTACTTC. It is translated as CASSQGTGDYEQYF.

This clonotype was detected a few times. V and J are TRBV18 and TRBJ2-7; a possible D gene is TRBD1 (6 bases). Germline assignment: CDR1 KGHSH and CDR2 LQKENI. This CDR3 comprises 15 residues. V shed 5 bases and J shed 2 bases, with 16 bases lying between them. CDR3 sequence: CASSVGAGEAYEQYV. CDR3 nucleotide sequence: TGTGCCAGCTCAGTAGGGGCAGGGGAAGCCTACGAGCAGTACGTC.

This clonotype was picked up many times. The chain employs TRBV6-5 and TRBJ1-6; 10 bases match TRBD1. Per the germline V gene, CDR1 is MNHEY and CDR2 is SVGAGI. V was clipped by 5 bases and J by 10 bases; unmatched bases: 8. The CDR3 covers 15 residues. CDR3 nucleotides: TGTGCCAGCAGTCGACAGGGGGCGCAAGTATCACCCCTCCACTTT. Translated, it gives CASSRQGAQVSPLHF.

CDR3 sequence (DNA): TGCGCCAGCAGCCAACCACCCGGGACAGGGAGGGACACCGGGGAGCTGTTTTTT. This encodes CASSQPPGTGRDTGELFF. The chain has TRBV4-1 and TRBJ2-2, with TRBD1 matching 9 bases. Germline V lookup: CDR1 MGHRA, CDR2 YSYEKL. This CDR3 has 18 residues. Losses at the gene ends were 2 bases for V and 3 bases for J; bases not matched to a gene: 10.